Presented here are 6 T cell receptor beta chains from one specimen sequenced in a study of cytomegalovirus exposure and HLA in healthy donors. Both 60 Vbeta primers and 13 Jbeta primers went into the PCR. Profiling relied on immunoSEQ multiplex PCR, and the TCRdb table lists in-frame clones only, not all of them. This table holds over 150,000 clones, approximately 80% found once. The sample consisted of PBMCs. These receptors all stem from a man between 18 and 35 years old in good health and CMV-seropositive.

V and J are TRBV6-4 and TRBJ2-3, with D possibly being TRBD1 (5 bases). Germline CDR1 is MRHNA and CDR2 is SNTAGT. The CDR3 has 14 residues. With 6 bases removed from V and 2 bases from J, the gap between germline ends came to 12 bases. This chain's CDR3 is CASRGDRDTDTQYF. The CDR3 DNA reads as TGTGCCAGCAGGGGTGACAGAGACACAGATACGCAGTATTTT.

This rearrangement joins TRBV29-1 to TRBJ2-1; 9 nucleotides line up with TRBD2. Germline V gives CDR1 SQVTM, CDR2 ANQGSEA. The length of the CDR3 is 12 residues. This CDR3 reads CSTAGGGNEQFF. CDR3 DNA sequence: TGCAGTACAGCGGGGGGCGGGAATGAGCAGTTCTTC.

V and J are TRBV14 and TRBJ2-7, with a tentative D call TRBD1 (5 bases). The CDR3 sequence is 14 residues long. Trimming cost V 0 bases and J 3 bases, with 9 bases left between them. In germline, CDR1 is SGHDN, CDR2 FVKESK. DNA for the CDR3: TGTGCCAGCAGCCAAGATTTTAGGGGCTACGAGCAGTACTTC. It codes for CASSQDFRGYEQYF.

The gene calls are TRBV6-6 and TRBJ2-1; D is unclear. CDR3 size: 12 residues. Trimming pared 5 bases from V and 8 bases from J, leaving 10 bases between. Germline loops: CDR1 MNHNY, CDR2 SVGAGI (reference sequence). DNA of the CDR3: TGTGCCAGCAGTCCCACGGTGCATGAGCAGTTCTTC. As protein: CASSPTVHEQFF.

The chain carries TRBV6-1 and TRBJ1-1; D is perhaps TRBD1 (6 bases). Trimming took off 6 bases at V and 9 bases at J, with 14 bases between the two ends. This CDR3 contains 12 residues. Looked up from germline, CDR1 is MNHNS and CDR2 is SASEGT. CDR3 residues: CASRPDSLKAFF. CDR3 nucleotide sequence: TGTGCCAGCAGACCGGACAGTTTGAAAGCTTTCTTT.

The gene calls are TRBV7-8 and TRBJ2-1, with 10 bases fitting TRBD2. V was pared by 2 bases and J by 7 bases, with 11 bases of the junction left unmatched. There are 17 residues in the CDR3. Germline loops: CDR1 SGHVS, CDR2 FQNEAQ. The CDR3 sequence: CASSLRPTSGIVNEQFF. The CDR3 bases are TGTGCCAGCAGCTTACGCCCAACTAGCGGGATAGTTAATGAGCAGTTCTTC.